The present TCR beta chain was sequenced within a study of T-cell reconstitution after alpha-beta-depleted transplantation in children. The CDR3 runs 14 residues. The germline gives CDR1 SGHDT, CDR2 YYEEEE. A word on this clonotype: This may be a read error, as it is one base from a much larger clone.

The authors prepared the TCRbeta library with unique molecular identifiers. TCRdb re-analysed the PCR reads in MiXCR, keeping a single row per CDR3 protein. Of approximately 300,000 distinct CDR3 sequences in the sample, 11% were seen once. The receptor was isolated from a male patient aged 2-15 years who had a stem cell transplant for chronic granulomatous disease, so the T cells may come from the graft donor. The sequenced sample was peripheral blood, obtained 180 days after TCRalphabeta/CD19-depleted stem cell transplant. The chain combines TRBV5-6 with TRBJ1-2, with TRBD1 identical over 7 bases. CDR3 residues: CASSLVQGDYGDTF. In DNA, the CDR3 is TGTGCCAGCAGCTTGGTGCAGGGGGACTATGGCGACACCTTC.